This entry lists 7 T cell receptor beta chains sequenced from one sample in a study of cytomegalovirus exposure and HLA in healthy donors (dated by TCRdb to 2015 to 2018). Libraries were prepared through the immunoSEQ multiplex PCR assay. TCRdb stores this immuneACCESS table with in-frame sequences only. Part of the clones is absent; in the studies checked, under half of the shortfall reflects unresolved V genes, and no reason is known for the rest. This sample holds fewer than 100,000 clones; nearly 95% were observed only once. The biggest ten clones account for around 2.1% of the sample. The sequencing sample was made of PBMCs. These receptor sequences come from a woman between 18 and 29 years old in good health and CMV-seronegative.

This sequence joins TRBV27 and TRBJ2-2; tentatively, D is TRBD1 (6 bases). This CDR3 spans 14 amino acids. The germline V gene has CDR1 MNHEY and CDR2 SMNVEV (reference sequence). The ends were cut back, 2 bases at V and 5 bases at J, with 9 bases in the middle. CDR3 nucleotide sequence: TGTGCCAGCAGTTTACAGGGGAGAACCGGGGAGCTGTTTTTT. It translates to CASSLQGRTGELFF.

This clone was observed a single time. The chain joins TRBV19 to TRBJ2-1; 12 nucleotides agree with TRBD2. There are 15 residues in the CDR3. Germline assignment: CDR1 LNHDA and CDR2 SQIVND (reference sequence). J lost 7 bases, V lost 6 bases, and 7 bases had no gene match. The chain's CDR3 is CASRPSGGALNEQFF. The DNA of the CDR3 is TGTGCCAGTAGGCCTAGCGGGGGGGCTTTAAATGAGCAGTTCTTC.

This clone was recorded only once. CDR3 sequence (DNA): TGCAGCGTTGCCTCGGACAGGGCAAGGTCCGAGCAGTACTTC. It translates to CSVASDRARSEQYF. This chain connects TRBV29-1 to TRBJ2-7, with 8 bases identical to TRBD1. Trimming cost V 4 bases and J 6 bases; bases outside gene matches: 11. The CDR3 length is 14 residues. CDR1 and CDR2 from the germline V gene are SQVTM and ANQGSEA.

The gene calls are TRBV10-3 and TRBJ1-2; D gene ambiguous. Germline values: CDR1 ENHRY, CDR2 SYGVKD. This CDR3 is built from 14 residues. V lost 0 bases and J lost 6, with 11 bases in between. The CDR3 nucleotides are TGTGCCATCAGTGAGTCGGCAGGCCTGGATGGCTACACCTTC. It translates to CAISESAGLDGYTF.

The chain employs TRBV13 and TRBJ2-3, with 8 bases that match TRBD2. The germline V gene has CDR1 PRHDT and CDR2 FYEKMQ (reference sequence). The CDR3 consists of 15 residues. V shed 5 bases and J 0 bases; nucleotides not matched to a gene: 4. The CDR3 spells CASSPAGGSTDTQYF. The CDR3 DNA reads TGTGCCAGCAGCCCGGCGGGGGGCAGCACAGATACGCAGTATTTT.

The V gene is TRBV5-4, the J gene TRBJ1-4; D is unclear. Trimming left V 2 bases short and J 7 bases short, with 15 bases between. Looked up from germline, CDR1 is SGHNT and CDR2 is YYREEE (reference sequence). The CDR3 loop spans 15 amino acids. The CDR3 region has the DNA TGTGCCAGCAGCTTCGCGGGAGGGAAGCTTGAAAAACTGTTTTTT. It specifies CASSFAGGKLEKLFF. The full variable domain, completed using reference TRBV5-4 and TRBJ1-4, is ETGVTQSPTHLIKTRGQQVTLRCSSQSGHNTVSWYQQALGQGPQFIFQYYREEENGRGNFPPRFSGLQFPNYSSELNVNALELDDSALYLCASSFAGGKLEKLFFGSGTQLSVL.

The chain recombines TRBV5-3 with TRBJ1-5, with TRBD1 matching 9 bases. TRBV5-3 is annotated as an ORF whose role is uncertain. With V trimmed by 5 bases and J by 6 bases, 3 bases remained unmatched. The CDR3 is 13 residues long. CDR3 nucleotide sequence: TGTGCCAGAAGACGACAGGGGGTTCAGCCCCAGCATTTT. This codes for CARRRQGVQPQHF.